Listed below are T cell receptor beta chains from one sample, sequenced in a study of radiotherapy plus CTLA-4 blockade in lung cancer. The method was immunoSEQ multiplex PCR; TCRdb's version includes in-frame clones alone and lacks a portion of them. The sample lists under 95,000 clones, roughly 79% occurring once. The material was peripheral blood, obtained from a patient treated with radiotherapy plus ipilimumab. All receptors derive from a human donor with non-small cell lung cancer whose response to radiotherapy plus ipilimumab could not be evaluated. Some clones in this sample may be carry-over from other donors' samples. Each CDR3 is given with its conserved first and last residue. D genes are given only for firm matches. Part of the rows lack a size; the others show once, few, many or a class for expanded clones.

>TRBV28|TRBD1|.|TRBJ1-6
CASSPGQGNNSPLHF
TGTGCCAGCAGCCCCGGACAGGGCAATAATTCACCCCTCCACTTT
>TRBV7-2|.|.|TRBJ1-1
CASSPVTLRGEAFF
TGTGCCAGCAGCCCAGTGACCCTTCGAGGTGAAGCTTTCTTT
>TRBV5-4|.|.|TRBJ1-1
CASKPTGLSGAFF
TGTGCCAGCAAACCCACCGGTCTTTCGGGAGCTTTCTTT
>TRBV6-5|.|.|TRBJ2-2
CASSFPGAPGELFF
TGTGCCAGCAGTTTCCCGGGAGCTCCCGGGGAGCTGTTTTTT
>TRBV5-1|TRBD1|.|TRBJ1-2
CASSGTGYGYTF
TGCGCCAGCAGCGGGACAGGGTATGGCTACACCTTC
>TRBV5-4|TRBD2|.|TRBJ2-1
CASSLETSGDEQFF
TGTGCCAGCAGCTTGGAGACTAGCGGCGATGAGCAGTTCTTC
>TRBV2|TRBD2|.|TRBJ2-7
CASREGTGGDEQYF
TGTGCCAGCCGGGAGGGAACAGGCGGGGACGAGCAGTACTTC
>TRBV7-6|.|.|TRBJ1-2
CASSLNAGIYGYTF
TGTGCCAGCAGCTTAAATGCAGGGATCTATGGCTACACCTTC
>TRBV2|TRBD1|.|TRBJ1-6
CASSYDTGAPTYNSPLHF
TGTGCCAGCAGCTACGACACAGGGGCGCCAACCTATAATTCACCCCTCCACTTT
>TRBV27|TRBD1|.|TRBJ2-3
CASSSHRGADTQYF
TGTGCCAGCAGTTCCCACAGGGGCGCAGATACGCAGTATTTT
>TRBV5-1|.|.|TRBJ2-5
CASSLIEETQYF
TGCGCCAGCAGCTTGATAGAAGAGACCCAGTACTTC
>TRBV30|.|few|TRBJ2-3
CALGGHTDTQYF
TGTGCCTTAGGAGGTCACACAGATACGCAGTATTTT
>TRBV4-2|.|once|TRBJ1-2
CASSQQQGGDGYTF
TGTGCCAGCAGCCAACAACAGGGTGGGGATGGCTACACCTTC
>TRBV2|.|.|TRBJ2-7
CASRSSTGATYEQYF
TGTGCCAGCAGGAGTTCGACAGGTGCAACCTACGAGCAGTACTTC
>TRBV27|.|few|TRBJ2-1
CASSPLTETGCEQFF
TGTGCCAGCAGCCCACTTACCGAAACAGGGTGTGAGCAGTTCTTC
>TRBV7-2|.|.|TRBJ1-1
CASSPVRLVNTEAFF
TGTGCCAGCAGCCCCGTGCGGTTGGTTAACACTGAAGCTTTCTTT
>TRBV29-1|TRBD1|.|TRBJ2-7
CSVGRRGSYEQYF
TGCAGCGTTGGTCGCAGGGGGTCCTACGAGCAGTACTTC
>TRBV7-2|.|.|TRBJ1-2
CASSSGSFTFPYGYTF
TGTGCCAGCAGCTCGGGTAGTTTCACCTTTCCCTATGGCTACACCTTC
>TRBV28|TRBD1|.|TRBJ1-4
CASIPGQGINEKLFF
TGTGCCAGCATCCCGGGACAGGGTATCAATGAAAAACTGTTTTTT
>TRBV11-2|.|.|TRBJ2-7
CASSPNYEQYF
TGTGCCAGCAGCCCAAATTACGAGCAGTACTTC
>TRBV6-6|TRBD1|.|TRBJ2-7
CASSHGQVSSYEQYF
TGTGCCAGCAGTCACGGACAGGTTTCTTCCTACGAGCAGTACTTC
>TRBV6-5|TRBD1|once|TRBJ1-4
CASSNRGRGEKLFF
TGTGCCAGCAGTAACAGGGGGCGCGGAGAAAAACTGTTTTTT
>TRBV19|.|.|TRBJ1-1
CTSSIRGVGTEAFF
TGTACCAGTAGTATACGGGGGGTTGGGACTGAAGCTTTCTTT
>TRBV11-1|TRBD2|.|TRBJ2-6
CASSFGSGGAGGANVLTF
TGTGCCAGCAGCTTCGGTAGCGGGGGGGCCGGTGGGGCCAACGTCCTGACTTTC
>TRBV6-5|TRBD1|once|TRBJ1-6
CASSEYRGNSPLHF
TGTGCCAGCAGTGAATACAGGGGTAATTCACCCCTCCACTTT
>TRBV5-1|TRBD2|.|TRBJ2-5
CATMRGGDQETQYF
TGCGCCACCATGCGGGGGGGGGACCAAGAGACCCAGTACTTC
>TRBV5-1|.|.|TRBJ2-1
CASSLGGGRENEQFF
TGCGCCAGCAGCTTGGGCGGGGGCAGGGAAAATGAGCAGTTCTTC
>TRBV6-5|TRBD1|.|TRBJ2-3
CASRPGQGTDTQYF
TGTGCCAGCAGGCCGGGACAGGGCACAGATACGCAGTATTTT